The entry that follows covers one T cell receptor beta chain sequence. Its cognate antigen is unknown. Blood specimens came from baseline, cycle 4 day 1, and cycle 7 day 1. The sample originates from a study of OX40 agonist ivuxolimab in advanced cancers. Study-wide background: Treatment of patients was with ivuxolimab, an agonistic anti-OX40 (CD134) antibody. Study-wide findings and caveats: There was clonal expansion of CD4+ and CD8+ blood T cells by week 6 at 0.1 to 3.0 mg/kg.

TCRdb's table, derived via immunoSEQ multiplex PCR, lists solely in-frame clones and lacks some. In the table there are approximately 82,000 clones, approximately 85% of which are singletons. Trimming at V came to 5 bases and at J to 1 base, leaving 9 bases not matched to a gene. Germline lookup yields CDR1 SGHVS and CDR2 FQNEAQ. The CDR3 runs to 16 residues. The clonotype originates from an adult with an advanced solid tumor such as melanoma, head and neck, liver or kidney cancer. The rearrangement joins TRBV7-8 to TRBJ2-3; 7 bases align to TRBD1. Source: CD4+ or CD8+ T cells sorted from blood, taken in a trial of the OX40 agonist ivuxolimab. The DNA for the CDR3 is TGTGCCAGCAGCCCTAGGAGAGGGGGCCGCACAGATACGCAGTATTTT. Translating gives CASSPRRGGRTDTQYF.